Each of the 11 T cell receptor beta chains below was sequenced from the same sample in a study of blood T cells in healthy people across ages. It was with a sample-barcoded 5' primer and a J-beta primer mix that a second PCR of roughly 7 to 12 cycles was run. TCRdb redid the calling of the 5' RACE reads with MiXCR, one entry per CDR3 protein. The sample includes 550,000 to 600,000 distinct CDR3 sequences, roughly a quarter seen only once; the top ten take approximately 17%. Sequencing input: blood. The origin of the receptors is a woman in her sixties or seventies in good health.

The chain recombines TRBV27 with TRBJ1-5, with 9 bases identical to TRBD1. The CDR3 is 15 residues long. V lost 4 bases and J lost 3; bases outside the gene matches: 4. Germline assignment: CDR1 MNHEY and CDR2 SMNVEV (reference sequence). The CDR3 nucleotides read TGTGCCAGCAGTTACACAGGGGGCCTCAATCAGCCCCAGCATTTT. Encoded protein: CASSYTGGLNQPQHF.

The sample holds one count of this clonotype. The J gene is TRBJ2-1, the V gene TRBV7-9; a possible D gene is TRBD1 (6 bases). The V and J ends lost 5 bases and 5 bases respectively, with 13 bases between them. Per the germline V gene, CDR1 is SEHNR and CDR2 is FQNEAQ (reference sequence). The CDR3 runs to 14 residues. CDR3: CASSPKDSDNEQFF. In DNA form, the CDR3 reads TGTGCCAGCAGCCCAAAGGACAGTGACAATGAGCAGTTCTTC.

Many counts were recorded for this clonotype. The chain carries TRBV29-1 and TRBJ2-5; TRBD1 matches 7 bases. Germline CDR1 SQVTM, CDR2 ANQGSEA. Germline trimming cut 5 bases from V and 2 bases from J; bases unmatched to any gene: 8. This CDR3 is built from 14 residues. DNA of the CDR3: TGCAGCGTTAGGGGACAGACCCTGCAAGAGACCCAGTACTTC. As protein: CSVRGQTLQETQYF. Full variable domain (rest looked up from reference TRBV29-1 and TRBJ2-5): SAVISQKPSRDICQRGTSLTIQCQVDSQVTMMFWYRQQPGQSLTLIATANQGSEATYESGFVIDKFPISRPNLTFSTLTVSNMSPEDSSIYLCSVRGQTLQETQYFGPGTRLLVL.

As for this clonotype: One junction end does not reproduce the germline sequence, and a read error may be involved. The chain carries TRBV5-4 and TRBJ2-7, with D unclear. Germline V gene sequence: CDR1 SGHNT, CDR2 YYREEE (reference sequence). CDR3 length equals 14 residues. This CDR3 is CASRLAGHANEQYF. For the CDR3, the DNA is TGTGCCAGCAGGTTGGCCGGCCACGCCAACGAGCAGTACTTC.

This clonotype came up many times. Compared with germline, one end of the junction differs, possibly owing to a read error. This chain links TRBV12-3 or TRBV12-4 with TRBJ2-2, with D hard to call. The CDR3 runs to 15 residues. This CDR3 reads CASSLRRANTGELFF. In DNA form, the CDR3 reads TGCGCCAGCAGCTTGCGTCGGGCGAACACCGGGGAGCTGTTTTTT.

This CDR3 is CASSPTGNNEKLFF. In DNA form, the CDR3 reads TGTGCCAGCAGCCCGACAGGGAATAATGAAAAACTGTTTTTT. The V call is TRBV3-1, the J call TRBJ1-4, with 7 bases fitting TRBD1. CDR1 and CDR2 from the germline V gene are LGHDT and YNNKEL (reference sequence). The CDR3 runs 14 residues. The V and J ends lost 4 bases and 4 bases, in that order; junction bases with no gene match: 3.

This clonotype was detected a few times. One end of the junction fails to match germline, which may point to a read error. The rearrangement uses TRBV12-3 or TRBV12-4 and TRBJ1-2, with D possibly being TRBD1 (6 bases). This CDR3 is 13 amino acids long. CDR3 in amino acids: CAGRPGVRHGYTF. Written as DNA, the CDR3 is TGTGCCGGCAGGCCAGGGGTAAGGCATGGCTACACCTTC.

This clonotype was seen only a few times. This chain uses TRBV6-5 with TRBJ1-1, with D maybe TRBD1 (5 bases). The germline V and J ends were trimmed by 2 bases and 10 bases, with 8 bases remaining between them. This CDR3 comprises 11 residues. CDR1 MNHEY and CDR2 SVGAGI come from the germline V gene. CDR3 bases: TGTGCCAGCAGTTACCAGGGTATAGCTTTCTTT. It codes for CASSYQGIAFF.

This chain joins TRBV3-1 and TRBJ2-7; D assignment may be TRBD1 or TRBD2 (5 bases each). CDR1 LGHDT and CDR2 YNNKEL come from the germline V gene (reference sequence). The germline V and J ends were trimmed by 4 bases and 5 bases, with 12 bases remaining between them. The CDR3 loop spans 13 amino acids. The CDR3 DNA sequence: TGTGCCAGCAGCCTGAGGGGAGTGGACGAGCAGTACTTC. It yields the protein CASSLRGVDEQYF.

The chain combines TRBV5-4 with TRBJ1-2; D may be TRBD1 (5 bases). This CDR3 is 15 amino acids long. Per germline, CDR1 SGHNT and CDR2 YYREEE (reference sequence). The V end lost 2 bases, the J end lost 0 bases, and 11 bases lay between the germline ends. CDR3 bases: TGTGCCAGCAGCTTCGACGGGACCACTAACTATGGCTACACCTTC. Translation gives CASSFDGTTNYGYTF.

The chain employs TRBV7-2 and TRBJ2-5; 11 bases are a match to TRBD1. The CDR3 is 18 amino acids. Germline lookup yields CDR1 SGHTA and CDR2 FQGNSA. The trim removed 5 bases at V and 1 base at J, leaving 12 bases unmatched. DNA of the CDR3: TGTGCCAGCAGCAAGTCCGGGACAGGGGGGGTACTCCAAGAGACCCAGTACTTC. This encodes CASSKSGTGGVLQETQYF. Full variable domain (remainder filled in from reference TRBV7-2 and TRBJ2-5): GAGVSQSPSNKVTEKGKDVELRCDPISGHTALYWYRQSLGQGLEFLIYFQGNSAPDKSGLPSDRFSAERTGGSVSTLTIQRTQQEDSAVYLCASSKSGTGGVLQETQYFGPGTRLLVL.